These T cell receptor beta chains were read from a single sample in a study of blood T cell repertoires in COVID-19. The table came from immunoSEQ multiplex PCR; TCRdb's copy has only in-frame clones and leaves some out. The table includes some 370,000 clones, roughly 90% detected once. Input material: peripheral blood. The receptors shown here come from a man aged 40-49 years with acute or convalescent COVID-19. CDR3s include the opening cysteine and the closing phenylalanine or tryptophan. D genes are given only for firm matches. The size of a clone is reported for some rows only, either as once, few or many, or as a class for expanded clones.

cdr3_length	j_call	v_call	d_call	clone_size	cdr3_aa	cdr3_nt
17	TRBJ2-3	TRBV9	-	-	CASSAGPRLSSTDTQYF	TGTGCCAGCAGCGCCGGCCCCAGGTTATCTAGCACAGATACGCAGTATTTT
15	TRBJ1-1	TRBV9	-	-	CASSPRSSTNTEAFF	TGTGCCAGCAGCCCCCGTAGTAGTACGAACACTGAAGCTTTCTTT
16	TRBJ2-7	TRBV5-6	-	-	CASSLGLGHEVGEQYF	TGTGCCAGCAGCTTGGGTCTGGGACATGAGGTTGGCGAGCAGTACTTC
15	TRBJ2-1	TRBV5-6	TRBD2	-	CASSLKRGLYNEQFF	TGTGCCAGCAGCCTCAAGCGGGGGCTATACAATGAGCAGTTCTTC
13	TRBJ2-5	TRBV13	-	-	CASSRGTMETQYF	TGTGCCAGCAGTCGTGGGACAATGGAGACCCAGTACTTC
13	TRBJ2-5	TRBV6-5	TRBD2	-	CASSYSSGRSQYF	TGTGCCAGCAGTTACAGTAGCGGGAGGTCGCAGTACTTC
14	TRBJ1-2	TRBV5-4	TRBD1	-	CASSSGTGPYGYTF	TGTGCCAGCAGCTCCGGGACAGGGCCTTATGGCTACACCTTC
16	TRBJ2-1	TRBV28	TRBD2	-	CASSVTGTSDYNEQFF	TGTGCCAGCAGTGTGACCGGGACTAGCGATTACAATGAGCAGTTCTTC
11	TRBJ1-4	TRBV27	-	-	CASRQGEKLFF	TGTGCCAGCAGACAGGGAGAAAAACTGTTTTTT
14	TRBJ1-1	TRBV19	-	-	CASSEQGVGTEAFF	TGTGCCAGTAGTGAACAGGGCGTTGGTACTGAAGCTTTCTTT
15	TRBJ1-1	TRBV3-1/TRBV3-2	-	-	CASSRFGQMNTEAFF	TGTGCCAGCAGCCGTTTTGGACAGATGAACACTGAAGCTTTCTTT
15	TRBJ1-1	TRBV28	TRBD1	-	CASSYGTALNTEAFF	TGTGCCAGCAGTTACGGGACAGCTCTGAACACTGAAGCTTTCTTT
19	TRBJ2-7	TRBV27	TRBD1	few	CASSSPGQGGTVTLGEQYF	TGTGCCAGCAGTTCGCCGGGACAGGGTGGAACCGTCACCTTGGGCGAGCAGTACTTC
13	TRBJ1-2	TRBV7-3	TRBD1	-	CASSSYRGDGYTF	TGTGCCAGCAGCTCATACAGGGGTGATGGCTACACCTTC
14	TRBJ2-7	TRBV27	TRBD1	once	CASSPGQGYYEQYF	TGTGCCAGCAGTCCGGGACAGGGATATTACGAGCAGTACTTC
15	TRBJ1-1	TRBV3-1/TRBV3-2	-	-	CASSLWTAQNTEAFF	TGTGCCAGCAGCCTGTGGACAGCGCAGAACACTGAAGCTTTCTTT
14	TRBJ1-5	TRBV7-3	-	-	CASSLTGSGQPQHF	TGTGCCAGCAGCCTAACAGGGAGCGGGCAGCCCCAGCATTTT
16	TRBJ2-1	TRBV5-4	TRBD2	-	CASSLDPSGSYNEQFF	TGTGCCAGCAGCTTGGACCCTAGCGGGAGTTACAATGAGCAGTTCTTC
16	TRBJ1-5	TRBV2	TRBD1	-	CASIRDRGNDNQPQHF	TGTGCCAGCATCCGGGACAGGGGCAATGATAATCAGCCCCAGCATTTT
14	TRBJ2-7	TRBV7-2	-	-	CASNLGRGSYEQYF	TGTGCCAGCAACCTTGGACGGGGCTCCTACGAGCAGTACTTC
15	TRBJ1-2	TRBV18	-	-	CASSPNDGGYYGYTF	TGTGCCAGCTCACCCAACGACGGAGGATACTATGGCTACACCTTC
15	TRBJ2-1	TRBV18	TRBD2	-	CASSPPLAGGNEQFF	TGTGCCAGCTCACCACCTCTAGCGGGGGGGAATGAGCAGTTCTTC
17	TRBJ2-3	TRBV4-3	-	-	CASSQDRGVSSTDTQYF	TGCGCCAGCAGCCAAGATCGAGGAGTCTCTAGCACAGATACGCAGTATTTT
13	TRBJ2-4	TRBV19	-	-	CASSAQGTNIQYF	TGTGCCAGTAGTGCCCAGGGAACAAACATTCAGTACTTC
14	TRBJ1-1	TRBV10-3	TRBD1	-	CAMRTGVSDTEAFF	TGTGCCATGAGGACAGGGGTCTCAGACACTGAAGCTTTCTTT
13	TRBJ2-1	TRBV19	TRBD1	-	CASSIGTANEQFF	TGTGCCAGTAGTATTGGGACAGCTAATGAGCAGTTCTTC
16	TRBJ2-1	TRBV18	TRBD2	-	CASSPRASGSYNEQFF	TGTGCCAGCTCACCTAGGGCTAGCGGGAGTTACAATGAGCAGTTCTTC
12	TRBJ2-7	TRBV12-3/TRBV12-4	TRBD1	-	CASSRDRDEQYF	TGTGCCAGCAGTCGAGACAGGGACGAGCAGTACTTC
15	TRBJ2-1	TRBV7-3	-	-	CASSLSAGVQNEQFF	TGTGCCAGCAGCTTATCGGCAGGTGTTCAGAATGAGCAGTTCTTC
15	TRBJ1-5	TRBV15	-	once	CATSGRGYSNQPQHF	TGTGCCACCAGCGGGAGGGGATATAGCAATCAGCCCCAGCATTTT
16	TRBJ1-2	TRBV9	-	-	CASSVAFNTPSYGYTF	TGTGCCAGCAGCGTAGCCTTTAACACCCCTTCCTATGGCTACACCTTC
16	TRBJ2-1	TRBV5-1	-	-	CASSLAWQVNYNEQFF	TGCGCCAGCAGCTTGGCCTGGCAGGTTAACTACAATGAGCAGTTCTTC
13	TRBJ1-4	TRBV29-1	-	few	CSVAAQGNEKLFF	TGCAGCGTCGCGGCGCAGGGGAACGAAAAACTGTTTTTT
16	TRBJ2-2	TRBV5-5	TRBD2	-	CASSALAGGTTGELFF	TGTGCCAGCAGCGCCTTAGCGGGGGGTACGACCGGGGAGCTGTTTTTT
15	TRBJ2-7	TRBV6-5	-	-	CASSYAGEITYEQYF	TGTGCCAGCAGTTACGCAGGGGAGATTACCTACGAGCAGTACTTC
17	TRBJ2-1	TRBV13	-	-	CASSRGEQGGPYNEQFF	TGTGCCAGCAGCCGCGGAGAACAGGGGGGGCCCTACAATGAGCAGTTCTTC
9	TRBJ1-1	TRBV7-9	TRBD1	-	CASSLGQPF	TGTGCCAGCAGCCTGGGACAGCCTTTT
15	TRBJ2-7	TRBV6-1	TRBD1	-	CASSDRDRASYEQYF	TGTGCCAGCAGTGACCGGGACAGGGCGTCCTACGAGCAGTACTTC
16	TRBJ1-2	TRBV28	TRBD1	-	CASTIRTGRRNYGYTF	TGTGCCAGCACCATCAGGACAGGGAGGCGAAACTATGGCTACACCTTC
16	TRBJ2-1	TRBV3-1/TRBV3-2	-	-	CASSQGGGTLGNEQFF	TGTGCCAGCAGCCAAGGAGGCGGGACCCTCGGCAATGAGCAGTTCTTC
14	TRBJ1-2	TRBV28	-	once	CASSHATGLGGYTF	TGTGCCAGTTCCCACGCCACAGGGTTGGGTGGCTACACCTTC
15	TRBJ1-1	TRBV11-2	-	-	CASSSLRVGRTEAFF	TGTGCCAGCAGCTCCTTACGGGTGGGTCGAACTGAAGCTTTCTTT
14	TRBJ2-7	TRBV11-2	TRBD2	-	CASSYGRTSYEQYF	TGTGCCAGCAGCTACGGGAGGACTAGCTACGAGCAGTACTTC
14	TRBJ1-3	TRBV6-2/TRBV6-3	-	few	CASSYSRPGNTIYF	TGTGCCAGCAGTTACTCCAGGCCTGGAAACACCATATATTTT
17	TRBJ1-2	TRBV28	-	-	CASSGQGSPSFHYGYTF	TGTGCCAGCAGTGGGCAGGGCTCCCCTTCTTTTCATTACGGCTACACCTTC
14	TRBJ1-2	TRBV2	TRBD1	-	CASRTGTGQGGYTF	TGTGCCAGCAGAACCGGGACAGGGCAGGGTGGCTACACCTTC
13	TRBJ1-5	TRBV10-1	TRBD1	-	CASSETGQGPQHF	TGCGCCAGCAGTGAAACGGGACAGGGTCCCCAGCATTTT
16	TRBJ1-1	TRBV11-1	TRBD1	-	CASSFPRTGENTEAFF	TGTGCCAGCAGCTTCCCCCGGACAGGGGAGAACACTGAAGCTTTCTTT
16	TRBJ2-6	TRBV19	-	-	CASSIGQTSGANVLTF	TGTGCCAGTAGTATTGGTCAGACTTCTGGGGCCAACGTCCTGACTTTC
12	TRBJ2-3	TRBV5-8	-	-	CASSRRVDTQYF	TGTGCCAGCAGTAGGCGGGTGGATACGCAGTATTTT